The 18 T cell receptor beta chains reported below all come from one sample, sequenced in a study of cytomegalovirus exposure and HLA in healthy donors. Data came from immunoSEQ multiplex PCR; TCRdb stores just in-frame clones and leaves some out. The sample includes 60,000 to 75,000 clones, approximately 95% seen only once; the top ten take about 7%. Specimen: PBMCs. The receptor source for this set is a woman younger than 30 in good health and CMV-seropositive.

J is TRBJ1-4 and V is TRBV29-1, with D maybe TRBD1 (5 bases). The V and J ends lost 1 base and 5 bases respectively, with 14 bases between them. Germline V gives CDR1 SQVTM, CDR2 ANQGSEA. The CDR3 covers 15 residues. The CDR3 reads CSVEVTGTGNEKLFF. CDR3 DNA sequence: TGCAGCGTTGAAGTTACCGGGACTGGGAATGAAAAACTGTTTTTT.

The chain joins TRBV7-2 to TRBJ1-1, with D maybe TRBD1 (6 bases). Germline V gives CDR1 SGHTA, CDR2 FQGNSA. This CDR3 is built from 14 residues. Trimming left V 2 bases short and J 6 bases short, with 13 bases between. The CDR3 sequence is CASSLNRVQAEAFF. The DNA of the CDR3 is TGTGCCAGCAGCTTAAACAGGGTTCAGGCTGAAGCTTTCTTT.

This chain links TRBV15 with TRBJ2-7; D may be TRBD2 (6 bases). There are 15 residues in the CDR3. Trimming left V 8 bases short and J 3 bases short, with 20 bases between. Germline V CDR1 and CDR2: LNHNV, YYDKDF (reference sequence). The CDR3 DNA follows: TGTGCCACCTCTGCCTCGGGGCGGGGTAACTACGAGCAGTACTTC. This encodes CATSASGRGNYEQYF.

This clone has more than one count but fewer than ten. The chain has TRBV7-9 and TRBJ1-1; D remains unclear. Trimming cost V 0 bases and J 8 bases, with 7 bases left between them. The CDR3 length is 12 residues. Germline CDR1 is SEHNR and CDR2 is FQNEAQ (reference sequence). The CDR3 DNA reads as TGTGCCAGCAGCTTAGCTCAGGCCGAAGCTTTCTTT. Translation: CASSLAQAEAFF.

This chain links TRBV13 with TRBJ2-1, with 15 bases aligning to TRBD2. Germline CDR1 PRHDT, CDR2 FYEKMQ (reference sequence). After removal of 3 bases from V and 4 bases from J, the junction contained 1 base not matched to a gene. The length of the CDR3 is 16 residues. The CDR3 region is CASSFGLAGGYNEQFF. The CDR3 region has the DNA TGTGCCAGCAGCTTCGGACTAGCGGGAGGGTACAATGAGCAGTTCTTC.

CDR3 nucleotides: TGTGCCAGCAGTTTACACGGGACAAACCATCAGCCCCAGCATTTT. Its protein is CASSLHGTNHQPQHF. The J gene is TRBJ1-5, the V gene TRBV28; TRBD1 might be the D (6 bases). CDR1 and CDR2 from the germline V gene are MDHEN and SYDVKM. The V and J ends lost 2 bases and 5 bases respectively, with 13 bases between them. The CDR3 extends over 15 amino acids.

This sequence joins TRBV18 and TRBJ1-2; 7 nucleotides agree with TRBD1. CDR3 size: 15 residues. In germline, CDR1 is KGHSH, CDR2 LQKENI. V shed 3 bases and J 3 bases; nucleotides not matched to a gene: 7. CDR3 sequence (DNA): TGTGCCAGCTCACCCCGGGGACAGTCCGACTATGGCTACACCTTC. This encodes CASSPRGQSDYGYTF.

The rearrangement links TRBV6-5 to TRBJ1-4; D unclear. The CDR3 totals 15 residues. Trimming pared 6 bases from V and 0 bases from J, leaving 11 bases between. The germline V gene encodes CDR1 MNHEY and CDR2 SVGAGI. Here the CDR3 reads CASRSRGATNEKLFF. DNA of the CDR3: TGTGCCAGCAGGTCGAGAGGAGCAACTAATGAAAAACTGTTTTTT.

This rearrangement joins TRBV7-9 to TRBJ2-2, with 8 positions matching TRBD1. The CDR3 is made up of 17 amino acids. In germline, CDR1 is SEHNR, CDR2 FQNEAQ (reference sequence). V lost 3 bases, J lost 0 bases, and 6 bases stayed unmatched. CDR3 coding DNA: TGTGCCAGCAGCTTTTCCGTACAGGGGGCGAACACCGGGGAGCTGTTTTTT. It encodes CASSFSVQGANTGELFF.

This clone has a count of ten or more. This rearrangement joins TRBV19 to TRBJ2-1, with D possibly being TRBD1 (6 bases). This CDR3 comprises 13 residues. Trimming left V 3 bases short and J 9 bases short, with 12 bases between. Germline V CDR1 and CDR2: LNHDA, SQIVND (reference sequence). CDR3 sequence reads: CASSMLDSREQFF. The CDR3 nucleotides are TGTGCCAGTAGTATGCTGGACAGTCGTGAGCAGTTCTTC.

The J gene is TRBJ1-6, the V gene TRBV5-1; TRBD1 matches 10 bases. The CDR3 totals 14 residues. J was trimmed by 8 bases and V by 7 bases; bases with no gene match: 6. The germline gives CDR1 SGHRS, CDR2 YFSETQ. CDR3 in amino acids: CASSPGTGDSPLHF. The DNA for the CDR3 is TGCGCCAGCTCCCCAGGGACAGGGGATTCACCCCTCCACTTT.

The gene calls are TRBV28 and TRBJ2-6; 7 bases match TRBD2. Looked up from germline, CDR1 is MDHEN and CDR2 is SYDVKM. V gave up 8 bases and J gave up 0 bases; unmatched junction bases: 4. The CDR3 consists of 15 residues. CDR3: CASQGGGSGANVLTF. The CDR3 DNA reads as TGTGCCAGCCAGGGCGGGGGCTCTGGGGCCAACGTCCTGACTTTC.

CDR3 coding DNA: TGTGCCAGCAGCCCCCGGGTAGCGGGAGGGTACAATGAGCAGTTCTTC. This encodes CASSPRVAGGYNEQFF. The chain couples TRBV9 to TRBJ2-1; 11 bases are a match to TRBD2. J was trimmed by 4 bases and V by 4 bases; bases with no gene match: 7. Germline V gives CDR1 SGDLS, CDR2 YYNGEE. This CDR3 is 16 amino acids long.

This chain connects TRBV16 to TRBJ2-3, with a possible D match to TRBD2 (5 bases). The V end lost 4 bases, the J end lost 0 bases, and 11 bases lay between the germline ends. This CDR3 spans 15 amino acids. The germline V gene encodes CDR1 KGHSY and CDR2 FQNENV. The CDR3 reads CASSPGWTSTDTQYF. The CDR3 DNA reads TGTGCCAGCAGCCCGGGCTGGACTAGCACAGATACGCAGTATTTT.

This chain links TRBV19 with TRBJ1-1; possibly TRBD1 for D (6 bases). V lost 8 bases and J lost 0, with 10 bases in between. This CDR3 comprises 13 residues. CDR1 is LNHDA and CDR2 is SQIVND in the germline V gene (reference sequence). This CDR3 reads CASGRDMNTEAFF. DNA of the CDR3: TGTGCCAGTGGCAGGGACATGAACACTGAAGCTTTCTTT.

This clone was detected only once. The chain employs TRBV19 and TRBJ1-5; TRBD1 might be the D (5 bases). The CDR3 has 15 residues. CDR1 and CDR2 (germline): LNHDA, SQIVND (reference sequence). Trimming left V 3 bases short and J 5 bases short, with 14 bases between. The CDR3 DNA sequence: TGTGCCAGTAGTATCCGTGTGCCAGGGCATCAGCCCCAGCATTTT. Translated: CASSIRVPGHQPQHF.

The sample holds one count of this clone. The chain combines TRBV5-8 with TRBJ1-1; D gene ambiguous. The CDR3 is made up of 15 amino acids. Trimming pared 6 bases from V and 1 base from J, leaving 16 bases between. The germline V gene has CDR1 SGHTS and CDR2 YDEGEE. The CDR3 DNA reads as TGTGCCAGCAAAAGAACCGGGAATTCGAACACTGAAGCTTTCTTT. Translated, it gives CASKRTGNSNTEAFF.

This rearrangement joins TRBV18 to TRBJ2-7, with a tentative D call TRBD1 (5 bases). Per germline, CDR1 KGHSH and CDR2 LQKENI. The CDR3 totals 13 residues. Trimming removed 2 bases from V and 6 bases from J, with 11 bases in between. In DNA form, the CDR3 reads TGTGCCAGCTCACCAGGTCTGGGGCGCGAGCAGTACTTC. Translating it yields CASSPGLGREQYF.